The 31 T cell receptor beta chains reported below all come from one sample, sequenced in a study of blood T cell repertoires in COVID-19. This table comes from immunoSEQ multiplex PCR, and its TCRdb copy is limited to in-frame clones, with some not included. The sample consists of 50,000 to 75,000 clones, approximately 89% of them appearing once. What was sequenced was peripheral blood. The source of these receptors is a man in his 60s with acute or convalescent COVID-19.

The CDR3 sequence is CASSQGALTEAFF. CDR3 nucleotide sequence: TGTGCCAGCAGTCAGGGGGCTCTCACTGAAGCTTTCTTT. The V call is TRBV11-3, the J call TRBJ1-1, with 8 bases lining up with TRBD1. The CDR3 totals 13 residues. In germline, CDR1 is SGHNT, CDR2 YENEEA. The V gene end was trimmed by 6 bases and the J gene end by 4 bases; junction bases not matched to a gene: 4.

This chain connects TRBV7-9 to TRBJ1-2; D call uncertain. V was cut by 5 bases and J by 0 bases, with 7 bases left in between. The germline V gene encodes CDR1 SEHNR and CDR2 FQNEAQ (reference sequence). The CDR3 sequence is 13 residues long. CDR3 nucleotide sequence: TGTGCCAGCAGCCCCCGGGCTAACTATGGCTACACCTTC. Translating gives CASSPRANYGYTF.

The chain couples TRBV5-1 to TRBJ2-5; the match to TRBD1 covers 7 bases. Germline CDR1 is SGHRS and CDR2 is YFSETQ. V lost 5 bases and J lost 3; bases outside the gene matches: 4. CDR3 length: 13 residues. The CDR3 DNA sequence: TGCGCCAGCAGTCTTCAGGGGGAAGAGACCCAGTACTTC. Translated, it gives CASSLQGEETQYF. Full variable domain (rest looked up from reference TRBV5-1 and TRBJ2-5): KAGVTQTPRYLIKTRGQQVTLSCSPISGHRSVSWYQQTPGQGLQFLFEYFSETQRNKGNFPGRFSGRQFSNSRSEMNVSTLELGDSALYLCASSLQGEETQYFGPGTRLLVL.

V usage is TRBV10-3 and J usage is TRBJ1-2, with D possibly matching TRBD1 (5 bases). The CDR3 runs to 14 residues. V was shortened by 2 bases and J by 4 bases, with 11 bases between the two germline ends. Germline assignment: CDR1 ENHRY and CDR2 SYGVKD. CDR3 region: CAISETDRSYGYTF. The CDR3 nucleotides read TGTGCCATCAGTGAGACCGACAGATCCTATGGCTACACCTTC.

In DNA form, the CDR3 reads TGCGCCAGCAGCCATTCTCCGACTTCGATCCGGAACCAGCCCCAGCATTTT. Translating it yields CASSHSPTSIRNQPQHF. The chain uses TRBV4-1 and TRBJ1-5; D uncertain. The CDR3 loop spans 17 amino acids. Per germline, CDR1 MGHRA and CDR2 YSYEKL. Trimming took 3 bases from V and 7 from J, leaving 22 bases between them.

V is TRBV6-6 and J is TRBJ1-5, with 8 bases identical to TRBD1. The CDR3 length is 16 residues. Trimming took 0 bases from V and 4 from J; bases not matched to a gene: 5. Germline CDR1 reads MNHNY; CDR2 reads SVGAGI (reference sequence). This CDR3 reads CASSYSRTGPNQPQHF. The CDR3, as DNA: TGTGCCAGCAGTTACTCCCGGACAGGGCCAAATCAGCCCCAGCATTTT.

The chain couples TRBV11-2 to TRBJ1-1; D remains ambiguous. The germline CDR1 and CDR2 sequences are SGHAT and FQNNGV. The CDR3 has 13 amino acids. The V gene lost 0 bases and the J gene lost 1 base, with 3 bases spanning the gap. The CDR3 protein is CASSLDGNTEAFF. In nucleotides, the CDR3 is TGTGCCAGCAGCTTAGACGGGAACACTGAAGCTTTCTTT.

This chain connects TRBV19 to TRBJ1-2; 8 bases map to TRBD1. V lost 1 base, J lost 6 bases, and 1 base stayed unmatched. The length of the CDR3 is 13 residues. Germline V gene data show CDR1 as LNHDA and CDR2 as SQIVND (reference sequence). The CDR3 DNA reads TGTGCCAGTAGTATAGGACAGGGGAATGGCTACACCTTC. Its translation is CASSIGQGNGYTF.

The V call is TRBV28, the J call TRBJ1-6, with 8 bases identical to TRBD1. The V gene's germline CDR1 is MDHEN and CDR2 SYDVKM. There are 15 residues in the CDR3. V trimming: 11 bases; J trimming: 8 bases; junction bases outside the gene matches: 14. CDR3: CAVKSVGQGDSPLHF. The CDR3 DNA reads as TGTGCCGTCAAATCGGTCGGACAGGGAGATTCACCCCTCCACTTT.

V gene TRBV29-1 combines with J gene TRBJ2-7; 7 nucleotides align to TRBD1. Germline CDR1 SQVTM, CDR2 ANQGSEA. Trimming at V came to 8 bases and at J to 6 bases, leaving 10 bases not matched to a gene. This CDR3 has 12 residues. This CDR3 reads CSIRQGRTEQYF. DNA for the CDR3: TGCAGCATACGACAGGGACGTACCGAGCAGTACTTC.

This clone was seen a single time. This chain links TRBV3-1 (or the pseudogene TRBV3-2) with TRBJ1-5; 7 nucleotides match TRBD1. Germline trimming cut 3 bases from V and 2 bases from J; bases unmatched to any gene: 10. The CDR3 loop spans 17 amino acids. Germline V lookup: CDR1 LGHDT, CDR2 YNNKEL (reference sequence). CDR3 residues: CASSQEGTAGGNQPQHF. The CDR3 bases are TGTGCCAGCAGCCAGGAGGGGACAGCCGGGGGCAATCAGCCCCAGCATTTT.

V is TRBV2 and J is TRBJ1-2, with 10 bases identical to TRBD1. The germline CDR1 and CDR2 sequences are SNHLY and FYNNEI. V was clipped by 6 bases and J by 8 bases; unmatched bases: 6. The CDR3 is made up of 13 amino acids. CDR3 DNA: TGTGCCAGCAGGGCGGACAGGGGGAGCGGCTACACCTTC. It is translated as CASRADRGSGYTF.

V and J are TRBV7-2 and TRBJ1-1, with D unresolved. Between the trimmed V and J ends, which lost 1 base and 1 base, there was a span of 16 bases. The CDR3 extends over 17 amino acids. Germline assignment: CDR1 SGHTA and CDR2 FQGNSA. The CDR3 DNA reads TGTGCCAGCAGCTTAGGTTCGTATGCACTTCAGAACACTGAAGCTTTCTTT. This gives the protein CASSLGSYALQNTEAFF.

This chain's CDR3 is CASSTRTGGGTEAFF. The CDR3, as DNA: TGTGCCAGTAGTACCCGGACAGGGGGCGGCACTGAAGCTTTCTTT. The gene calls are TRBV19 and TRBJ1-1; TRBD1 agrees at 11 bases. Germline V gene sequence: CDR1 LNHDA, CDR2 SQIVND (reference sequence). The CDR3 is 15 amino acids. The junction had 5 bases not matched to a gene; V was cut back by 4 bases and J by 4 bases.

The chain has TRBV6-5 and TRBJ1-1, with D perhaps TRBD1 (5 bases). This CDR3 region has 15 residues. V lost 2 bases to trimming and J lost 1 base, with 11 bases between them. In germline, CDR1 is MNHEY, CDR2 SVGAGI. In nucleotides, the CDR3 is TGTGCCAGCAGTTACGGGCAAACAGGGAACACTGAAGCTTTCTTT. This translates into CASSYGQTGNTEAFF.

The chain links TRBV7-3 to TRBJ1-5; D gene uncertain. The length of the CDR3 is 18 residues. CDR1 SGHTA and CDR2 FQGTGA come from the germline V gene. V was cut by 1 base and J by 5 bases, with 21 bases left in between. CDR3 bases: TGTGCCAGCAGCTTAATCCGTTGGGATGGGAGAAGGGATCAGCCCCAGCATTTT. This translates into CASSLIRWDGRRDQPQHF.

The rearrangement uses TRBV7-8 and TRBJ1-2; 10 nucleotides align to TRBD1. The ends lost 4 bases at V and 7 bases at J; junction bases unmatched: 9. This CDR3 contains 15 residues. Per germline, CDR1 SGHVS and CDR2 FQNEAQ. The CDR3 sequence is CASSSRQGASPGYTF. CDR3 nucleotides: TGTGCCAGCAGCTCACGACAGGGGGCGAGCCCTGGCTACACCTTC.

The V call is TRBV19, the J call TRBJ2-1, with no clear D. Trimming stripped 5 bases from V and 5 bases from J, with 10 bases between. Germline CDR1 LNHDA, CDR2 SQIVND (reference sequence). The CDR3 is made up of 13 amino acids. The CDR3 reads CASSLRLNNEQFF. The CDR3 DNA sequence: TGTGCCAGTAGTCTCCGACTCAACAATGAGCAGTTCTTC. Using reference TRBV19 and TRBJ2-1 for the parts outside the CDR3, the full variable domain is DGGITQSPKYLFRKEGQNVTLSCEQNLNHDAMYWYRQDPGQGLRLIYYSQIVNDFQKGDIAEGYSVSREKKESFPLTVTSAQKNPTAFYLCASSLRLNNEQFFGPGTRLTVL.

The chain joins TRBV28 to TRBJ1-4; weak D call: TRBD1 (5 bases). This CDR3 contains 15 residues. V was shortened by 2 bases and J by 0 bases, with 7 bases between the two germline ends. The germline gives CDR1 MDHEN, CDR2 SYDVKM. The CDR3 DNA reads TGTGCCAGCAGTTTAGGGGGGGCAACTAATGAAAAACTGTTTTTT. Encoded protein: CASSLGGATNEKLFF. The full variable domain, completed using reference TRBV28 and TRBJ1-4, is DVKVTQSSRYLVKRTGEKVFLECVQDMDHENMFWYRQDPGLGLRLIYFSYDVKMKEKGDIPEGYSVSREKKERFSLILESASTNQTSMYLCASSLGGATNEKLFFGSGTQLSVL.

V is TRBV6-2 or TRBV6-3 and J is TRBJ1-5; D is possibly TRBD1 (5 bases). CDR3 length: 17 residues. The germline V gene has CDR1 MNHEY and CDR2 SVGEGT. V lost 0 bases and J lost 7, with 19 bases in between. In nucleotides, the CDR3 is TGTGCCAGCAGTTACTCGCCCTACCTCAGGGCTGGACAGCCCCAGCATTTT. Residues: CASSYSPYLRAGQPQHF.

The chain couples TRBV27 to TRBJ2-3; 9 bases fit TRBD2. CDR3 length: 16 residues. Germline loops: CDR1 MNHEY, CDR2 SMNVEV (reference sequence). The junction had 3 bases not matched to a gene; V was cut back by 1 base and J by 1 base. CDR3 amino acids: CASSLYASGGTDTQYF. The CDR3 DNA reads TGTGCCAGCAGTTTATACGCTAGCGGGGGCACAGATACGCAGTATTTT.

This clone was seen once. The V and J genes are TRBV12-5 and TRBJ1-5, with no clear D. In germline, CDR1 is LGHNT, CDR2 FRNRAP. The CDR3 runs 18 residues. The V and J ends lost 4 bases and 0 bases respectively, with 19 bases between them. The CDR3 region is CASGSPNGKGNSNQPQHF. CDR3 DNA sequence: TGTGCTAGTGGTTCCCCCAACGGGAAAGGTAATAGCAATCAGCCCCAGCATTTT.

The chain is built from TRBV2 and TRBJ1-5; D gene uncertain. V was trimmed by 4 bases and J by 3 bases, leaving 10 bases between them. Germline CDR1 SNHLY, CDR2 FYNNEI. The CDR3 extends over 14 amino acids. The CDR3 spells CASSGSNNNQPQHF. CDR3 in DNA: TGTGCCAGCAGTGGAAGCAATAACAATCAGCCCCAGCATTTT.

This clone appeared a single time. This chain links TRBV6-5 with TRBJ1-5; D gene ambiguous. The CDR3 extends over 13 amino acids. Germline V gives CDR1 MNHEY, CDR2 SVGAGI. The V and J ends lost 6 bases and 7 bases respectively, with 13 bases between them. CDR3 coding DNA: TGTGCCAGCAGCCGGCGTTGGGAGCAGCCCCAGCATTTT. Its protein is CASSRRWEQPQHF.

The V and J genes are TRBV19 and TRBJ1-5; 8 bases agree with TRBD1. With V trimmed by 3 bases and J by 5 bases, 3 bases remained unmatched. CDR1 LNHDA and CDR2 SQIVND come from the germline V gene (reference sequence). The CDR3 sequence is 14 residues long. In DNA form, the CDR3 reads TGTGCCAGTAGTATGGACAGGGACTATCAGCCCCAGCATTTT. Translating it yields CASSMDRDYQPQHF.

This clone was observed once. This chain links TRBV11-3 with TRBJ2-5; the D gene is possibly TRBD2 (5 bases). V was pared by 5 bases and J by 5 bases, with 15 bases between. Germline V gene data show CDR1 as SGHNT and CDR2 as YENEEA. The CDR3 totals 14 residues. The CDR3 sequence: CASSPRTPSETQYF. In DNA form, the CDR3 reads TGTGCCAGCAGCCCAAGGACTCCTTCGGAGACCCAGTACTTC. The full variable domain, in which reference TRBV11-3 and TRBJ2-5 provide the parts outside the CDR3, is EAGVVQSPRYKIIEKKQPVAFWCNPISGHNTLYWYLQNLGQGPELLIRYENEEAVDDSQLPKDRFSAERLKGVDSTLKIQPAELGDSAVYLCASSPRTPSETQYFGPGTRLLVL.

The gene calls are TRBV6-1 and TRBJ1-1; D not certain. The CDR3 runs to 14 residues. Trimming took off 3 bases at V and 3 bases at J, with 11 bases between the two ends. Germline V gives CDR1 MNHNS, CDR2 SASEGT. CDR3 region: CASSETRMYTEAFF. The CDR3, as DNA: TGTGCCAGCAGTGAGACCAGGATGTACACTGAAGCTTTCTTT.

The chain has TRBV12-5 and TRBJ1-5; 8 nucleotides line up with TRBD1. J was trimmed by 3 bases and V by 6 bases; bases with no gene match: 7. CDR3 size: 15 residues. Germline V lookup: CDR1 LGHNT, CDR2 FRNRAP. DNA for the CDR3: TGTGCTAGTGGCCAGGGGGCTAACGCCAATCAGCCCCAGCATTTT. Its translation is CASGQGANANQPQHF.

This clone showed up just a few times. This chain links TRBV19 with TRBJ2-3; the match to TRBD2 covers 9 bases. V trimming: 3 bases; J trimming: 7 bases; junction bases outside the gene matches: 8. The germline V gene has CDR1 LNHDA and CDR2 SQIVND (reference sequence). The CDR3 sequence is 15 residues long. The CDR3 spells CASSIGGGASYTQYF. CDR3 DNA sequence: TGTGCCAGTAGTATCGGCGGGGGGGCTTCCTATACGCAGTATTTT.

The V and J genes are TRBV19 and TRBJ2-2; no clear D. The CDR3 has 16 amino acids. V was shortened by 8 bases and J by 0 bases, with 16 bases between the two germline ends. The germline gives CDR1 LNHDA, CDR2 SQIVND (reference sequence). The CDR3 coding sequence is TGTGCCAGTTCGTCGTATGAGGCCGCGAACACCGGGGAGCTGTTTTTT. It codes for CASSSYEAANTGELFF. The whole variable domain, filled in from reference TRBV19 and TRBJ2-2, reads DGGITQSPKYLFRKEGQNVTLSCEQNLNHDAMYWYRQDPGQGLRLIYYSQIVNDFQKGDIAEGYSVSREKKESFPLTVTSAQKNPTAFYLCASSSYEAANTGELFFGEGSRLTVL.

V gene TRBV2 combines with J gene TRBJ1-1, with 10 bases lining up with TRBD1. Germline CDR1 SNHLY, CDR2 FYNNEI. The V segment lost 0 bases and the J segment 6 bases; nucleotides outside the gene matches: 13. This CDR3 spans 18 amino acids. The CDR3 loop reads CASSEALYPGQGRAEAFF. CDR3 sequence (DNA): TGTGCCAGCAGTGAAGCGCTTTACCCGGGACAGGGGCGGGCTGAAGCTTTCTTT.